One and the same sample provided the 28 T cell receptor beta chains below, sequenced in a study of graft-versus-host responses after intestinal transplantation. Only in-frame clones appear in the TCRdb table, and some are missing; sequencing was by immunoSEQ multiplex PCR. Here the sample spans some 90,000 clones, about 93% being singletons. No antigen has been assigned to these receptors. The material was unstimulated CD8+ T cells sorted from spleen or lymph node cells, obtained before intestinal transplant. Receptors originate from a human donor who received an intestinal transplant.

The rearrangement links TRBV27 to TRBJ2-7; no firm D call. Trimming pared 4 bases from V and 2 bases from J, leaving 9 bases between. Per germline, CDR1 MNHEY and CDR2 SMNVEV (reference sequence). This CDR3 contains 13 residues. DNA of the CDR3: TGTGCCAGCAGTTATGGCCGGGCCTACGAGCAGTACTTC. The encoded protein is CASSYGRAYEQYF.

This rearrangement joins TRBV19 to TRBJ2-7, with TRBD1 matching over 8 bases. CDR1 and CDR2 (germline): LNHDA, SQIVND (reference sequence). The CDR3 runs to 14 residues. After removal of 3 bases from V and 2 bases from J, the junction contained 3 bases not matched to a gene. The CDR3 here is CASSIRGPAYEQYF. CDR3 nucleotides: TGTGCCAGTAGTATCAGGGGGCCTGCCTACGAGCAGTACTTC.

This chain connects TRBV5-1 to TRBJ1-1; TRBD1 aligns across 12 bases. The germline V gene has CDR1 SGHRS and CDR2 YFSETQ. With V trimmed by 4 bases and J by 5 bases, 9 bases remained unmatched. The CDR3 loop spans 16 amino acids. In DNA, the CDR3 is TGCGCCAGCAGCCTGGGACAGGGGGCTGCGGGGACTGAAGCTTTCTTT. Translation gives CASSLGQGAAGTEAFF.

The chain combines TRBV19 with TRBJ1-5; D gene uncertain. The CDR3 contains 11 residues. Germline values: CDR1 LNHDA, CDR2 SQIVND (reference sequence). The V end was cut by 5 bases, the J end by 9 bases, with 8 bases between. DNA for the CDR3: TGTGCCAGTAGTTCCTCTTGGCCCCAGCATTTT. This encodes CASSSSWPQHF. Full variable domain (missing parts from reference TRBV19 and TRBJ1-5): DGGITQSPKYLFRKEGQNVTLSCEQNLNHDAMYWYRQDPGQGLRLIYYSQIVNDFQKGDIAEGYSVSREKKESFPLTVTSAQKNPTAFYLCASSSSWPQHFGDGTRLSIL.

The rearrangement joins TRBV5-1 to TRBJ2-1; TRBD2 agrees at 11 bases. After removal of 0 bases from V and 4 bases from J, the junction contained 0 bases not matched to a gene. Germline values: CDR1 SGHRS, CDR2 YFSETQ. The CDR3 totals 15 residues. The CDR3 bases are TGCGCCAGCAGCTTGGGACTAGCGGGGTACAATGAGCAGTTCTTC. This sequence encodes CASSLGLAGYNEQFF.

The genes are TRBV27 and TRBJ1-5; 8 bases match TRBD1. Germline assignment: CDR1 MNHEY and CDR2 SMNVEV (reference sequence). The junction had 7 bases not matched to a gene; V was cut back by 8 bases and J by 4 bases. The CDR3 runs to 14 residues. Here the CDR3 reads CASGPQGGNQPQHF. Here the CDR3 DNA reads TGTGCCAGCGGACCACAGGGGGGTAATCAGCCCCAGCATTTT.

J is TRBJ1-2 and V is TRBV7-2; D call uncertain. The CDR3 contains 14 residues. The V and J ends lost 4 bases and 5 bases respectively, with 14 bases between them. The germline gives CDR1 SGHTA, CDR2 FQGNSA. CDR3 residues: CASSSPRAGYGYTF. The CDR3 nucleotides read TGTGCCAGCAGCTCGCCTAGGGCGGGGTATGGCTACACCTTC.

The chain has TRBV4-1 and TRBJ2-7, with 8 bases identical to TRBD2. CDR1 MGHRA and CDR2 YSYEKL come from the germline V gene. Losses at the gene ends were 1 base for V and 1 base for J; bases not matched to a gene: 6. The CDR3 runs to 16 residues. The DNA of the CDR3 is TGCGCCAGCAGCCAAGTCGTTAGCGGGAATTCCTACGAGCAGTACTTC. Protein sequence: CASSQVVSGNSYEQYF.

The chain is built from TRBV29-1 and TRBJ2-1, with 9 bases that match TRBD2. Germline assignment: CDR1 SQVTM and CDR2 ANQGSEA. The CDR3 length is 18 residues. V lost 7 bases to trimming and J lost 4 bases; unmatched junction nucleotides: 20. CDR3 nucleotides: TGCAGCGCTGACGGCTCGGACCAAAGCGGGGGGTTGTACAATGAGCAGTTCTTC. Its translation: CSADGSDQSGGLYNEQFF.

This clone has just one count. J is TRBJ2-2 and V is TRBV19; 8 bases line up with TRBD2. J gave up 1 base and V 0 bases, and 7 bases lay outside the gene matches. The CDR3 loop spans 18 amino acids. Germline V gives CDR1 LNHDA, CDR2 SQIVND (reference sequence). CDR3 amino acids: CASSIDLGLEGNTGELFF. The CDR3 nucleotides read TGTGCCAGTAGTATAGATCTGGGACTAGAGGGGAACACCGGGGAGCTGTTTTTT.

The chain uses TRBV19 and TRBJ1-6; maybe TRBD1 (5 bases). This CDR3 spans 13 amino acids. Trimming cost V 7 bases and J 9 bases, with 13 bases left between them. The germline CDR1 and CDR2 sequences are LNHDA and SQIVND (reference sequence). The CDR3 region is CASTQGIGSPLHF. In nucleotides, the CDR3 is TGTGCCAGTACCCAGGGCATAGGTTCACCCCTCCACTTT. Full variable domain (rest looked up from reference TRBV19 and TRBJ1-6): DGGITQSPKYLFRKEGQNVTLSCEQNLNHDAMYWYRQDPGQGLRLIYYSQIVNDFQKGDIAEGYSVSREKKESFPLTVTSAQKNPTAFYLCASTQGIGSPLHFGNGTRLTVT.

The chain links TRBV27 to TRBJ1-2, with TRBD1 as a possible D gene (5 bases). The CDR3 totals 13 residues. The germline V gene encodes CDR1 MNHEY and CDR2 SMNVEV (reference sequence). The V end lost 5 bases, the J end lost 4 bases, and 11 bases lay between the germline ends. The DNA for the CDR3 is TGTGCCAGCAGTGACAGCTCCCTCTATGGCTACACCTTC. It is translated as CASSDSSLYGYTF.

This clone is a singleton in its sample. This rearrangement joins TRBV7-3 to TRBJ2-7; D is ambiguous. The CDR3 runs to 14 residues. Trimming left V 2 bases short and J 0 bases short, with 8 bases between. Germline V gives CDR1 SGHTA, CDR2 FQGTGA. The CDR3, as DNA: TGTGCCAGCAGCTTATTTCCAGGCTCCTACGAGCAGTACTTC. Its translation: CASSLFPGSYEQYF.

This clone was observed once. The genes are TRBV27 and TRBJ2-1; tentative D call: TRBD2 (6 bases). CDR1 MNHEY and CDR2 SMNVEV come from the germline V gene (reference sequence). This CDR3 spans 15 amino acids. Trimming removed 2 bases from V and 5 bases from J, with 13 bases in between. CDR3 in amino acids: CASSLIAGNDNEQFF. For the CDR3, the DNA is TGTGCCAGCAGTTTAATTGCGGGGAACGACAATGAGCAGTTCTTC.

V is TRBV19 and J is TRBJ2-1, with 7 bases fitting TRBD2. V shed 9 bases, J shed 4 bases, and the junction held 12 bases outside the gene matches. There are 15 residues in the CDR3. The V gene's germline CDR1 is LNHDA and CDR2 SQIVND (reference sequence). Here the CDR3 reads CASQSFGGGYNEQFF. CDR3 nucleotide sequence: TGTGCCAGCCAATCCTTCGGCGGGGGTTACAATGAGCAGTTCTTC.

The chain has TRBV6-1 and TRBJ2-7; 8 bases are a match to TRBD1. Losses at the gene ends were 3 bases for V and 2 bases for J; bases not matched to a gene: 6. The CDR3 is 15 amino acids. Per germline, CDR1 MNHNS and CDR2 SASEGT. The CDR3 sequence is CASSEYRGAAYEQYF. CDR3 nucleotide sequence: TGTGCCAGCAGTGAGTACAGGGGGGCAGCCTACGAGCAGTACTTC.

V and J are TRBV19 and TRBJ2-7; the D gene is possibly TRBD1 (6 bases). The germline V gene has CDR1 LNHDA and CDR2 SQIVND (reference sequence). This CDR3 contains 15 residues. The V end was cut by 3 bases, the J end by 0 bases, with 12 bases between. In DNA, the CDR3 is TGTGCCAGTAGTATGGCACAGGGCGGCTCCTACGAGCAGTACTTC. Its translation: CASSMAQGGSYEQYF.

The CDR3 sequence is CATLAGGDYEQYF. DNA of the CDR3: TGCGCCACTCTAGCGGGAGGGGACTACGAGCAGTACTTC. The V and J genes are TRBV10-2 and TRBJ2-7; TRBD2 aligns across 12 bases. V gave up 10 bases and J gave up 3 bases; unmatched junction bases: 4. This CDR3 comprises 13 residues. Germline V gives CDR1 WSHSY, CDR2 SAAADI.

The gene calls are TRBV5-1 and TRBJ2-3, with TRBD2 as a possible D gene (5 bases). Deletions cut 5 bases from V and 1 base from J, with 11 bases between. In germline, CDR1 is SGHRS, CDR2 YFSETQ. The CDR3 is made up of 14 amino acids. Written as DNA, the CDR3 is TGCGCCAGCAGAAGCTTCGGGGGCACAGATACGCAGTATTTT. Its protein product is CASRSFGGTDTQYF.

In this sample, this clone turned up a few times. The chain joins TRBV6-6 to TRBJ1-4; TRBD1 agrees at 8 bases. The CDR3 is made up of 13 amino acids. Looked up from germline, CDR1 is MNHNY and CDR2 is SVGAGI (reference sequence). Trimming removed 8 bases from V and 4 bases from J; junction bases left unmatched: 3. CDR3 residues: CASSGQGNEKLFF. The CDR3 nucleotides read TGTGCCAGCTCCGGACAGGGTAATGAAAAACTGTTTTTT.

In this sample, this clone turned up once. The chain combines TRBV4-3 with TRBJ1-1; 7 nucleotides agree with TRBD1. The CDR3 is 15 residues long. In germline, CDR1 is LGHNA, CDR2 YSLEER. V shed 0 bases and J 5 bases; nucleotides not matched to a gene: 6. The CDR3 protein is CASSQESGGQTEAFF. The DNA of the CDR3 is TGCGCCAGCAGCCAAGAGTCCGGGGGACAGACTGAAGCTTTCTTT.

The chain employs TRBV16 and TRBJ1-5, with TRBD1 identical over 8 bases. Germline V CDR1 and CDR2: KGHSY, FQNENV. This CDR3 has 15 residues. J gave up 5 bases and V 4 bases, and 7 bases lay outside the gene matches. CDR3 sequence: CASSPDRVEDQPQHF. The CDR3 bases are TGTGCCAGCAGCCCGGACAGGGTCGAGGATCAGCCCCAGCATTTT.

The CDR3 DNA follows: TGTGCCAGTAGTATAGCTACAGGGGGTGAAAAACTGTTTTTT. Translated, it gives CASSIATGGEKLFF. The chain has TRBV19 and TRBJ1-4; 8 bases line up with TRBD1. V shed 1 base, J shed 7 bases, and the junction held 2 bases outside the gene matches. The CDR3 sequence is 14 residues long. Germline V lookup: CDR1 LNHDA, CDR2 SQIVND (reference sequence).

Regarding this clone: The same CDR3 arises from other DNA sequences in this sample as well. The chain recombines TRBV5-1 with TRBJ2-7; 11 nucleotides line up with TRBD1. Germline-derived CDR1 and CDR2 are SGHRS and YFSETQ. V was pared by 4 bases and J by 1 base, with 4 bases of the junction left unmatched. CDR3 length: 15 amino acids. CDR3 residues: CASSLGQGASYEQYF. The CDR3 DNA reads as TGCGCCAGCAGCCTAGGACAGGGGGCGTCCTACGAGCAGTACTTC.

The CDR3: CASSGWSGQGTYGYTF. CDR3 nucleotide sequence: TGTGCCAGCAGCGGTTGGTCTGGACAGGGAACTTATGGCTACACCTTC. V and J are TRBV25-1 and TRBJ1-2, with 8 bases identical to TRBD1. The CDR3 contains 16 residues. Unmatched junction bases numbered 14, after V lost 6 bases and J lost 5 bases. CDR1 and CDR2 from the germline V gene are MGHDK and SYGVNS.

This rearrangement joins TRBV2 to TRBJ2-7, with D tentatively TRBD2 (6 bases). Per the germline V gene, CDR1 is SNHLY and CDR2 is FYNNEI. The V and J ends lost 7 bases and 4 bases respectively, with 17 bases between them. The CDR3 is 14 amino acids. The CDR3 region has the DNA TGTGCCAGCACCGGAGGGACCAACCTTTACGAGCAGTACTTC. Its protein is CASTGGTNLYEQYF.

J is TRBJ2-1 and V is TRBV7-9, with D perhaps TRBD2 (7 bases). Germline CDR1 is SEHNR and CDR2 is FQNEAQ (reference sequence). V gave up 0 bases and J gave up 5 bases, with 11 bases separating them. The length of the CDR3 is 15 residues. The CDR3 is CASSLAGGRDNEQFF. For the CDR3, the DNA is TGTGCCAGCAGCTTAGCGGGGGGGCGGGACAATGAGCAGTTCTTC.

This clone showed up just once. The rearrangement uses TRBV27 and TRBJ2-7; TRBD1 is a possible D gene (6 bases). The germline V gene encodes CDR1 MNHEY and CDR2 SMNVEV (reference sequence). This CDR3 is 15 amino acids long. The V gene lost 5 bases and the J gene lost 4 bases, with 18 bases spanning the gap. The CDR3 DNA follows: TGTGCCAGCAGTCCGAAAAAGGGGGTTAGGTACGAGCAGTACTTC. Encoded protein: CASSPKKGVRYEQYF.